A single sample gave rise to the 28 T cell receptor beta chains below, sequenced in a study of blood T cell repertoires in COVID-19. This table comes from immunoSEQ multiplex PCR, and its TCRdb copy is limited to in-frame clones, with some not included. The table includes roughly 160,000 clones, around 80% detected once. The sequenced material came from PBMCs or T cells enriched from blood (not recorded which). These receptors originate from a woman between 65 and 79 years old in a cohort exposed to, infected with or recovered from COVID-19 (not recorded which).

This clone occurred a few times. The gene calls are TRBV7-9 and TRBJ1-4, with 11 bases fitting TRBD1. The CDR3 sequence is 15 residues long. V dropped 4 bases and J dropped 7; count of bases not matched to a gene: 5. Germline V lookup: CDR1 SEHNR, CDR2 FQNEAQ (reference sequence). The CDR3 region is CASSSGQGAAEKLFF. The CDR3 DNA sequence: TGTGCCAGCAGCTCCGGACAGGGGGCTGCTGAAAAACTGTTTTTT.

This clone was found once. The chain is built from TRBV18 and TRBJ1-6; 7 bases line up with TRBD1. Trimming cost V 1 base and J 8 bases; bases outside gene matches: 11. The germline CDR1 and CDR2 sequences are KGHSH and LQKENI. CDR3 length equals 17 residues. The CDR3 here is CASSPLLQGLGDSPLHF. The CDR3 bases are TGTGCCAGCTCACCACTGTTACAGGGGCTTGGGGATTCACCCCTCCACTTT.

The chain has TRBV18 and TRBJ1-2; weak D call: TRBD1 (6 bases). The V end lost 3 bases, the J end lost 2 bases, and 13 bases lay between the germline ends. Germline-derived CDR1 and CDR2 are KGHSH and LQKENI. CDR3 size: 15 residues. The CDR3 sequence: CASSPQGTGNYGYTF. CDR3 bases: TGTGCCAGCTCACCCCAGGGAACAGGGAACTATGGCTACACCTTC.

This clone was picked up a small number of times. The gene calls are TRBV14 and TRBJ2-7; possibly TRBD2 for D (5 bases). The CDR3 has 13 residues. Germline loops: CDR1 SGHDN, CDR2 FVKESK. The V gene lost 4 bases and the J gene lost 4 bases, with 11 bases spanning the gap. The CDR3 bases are TGTGCCAGCAGCCGTCTCGGGGTGTACGAGCAGTACTTC. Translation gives CASSRLGVYEQYF.

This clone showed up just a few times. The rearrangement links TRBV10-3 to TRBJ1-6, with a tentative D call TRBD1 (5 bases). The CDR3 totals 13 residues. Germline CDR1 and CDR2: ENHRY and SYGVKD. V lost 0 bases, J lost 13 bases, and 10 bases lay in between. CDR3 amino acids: CAISESTDQPLHF. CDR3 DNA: TGTGCCATCAGTGAGTCGACAGACCAGCCCCTCCACTTT.

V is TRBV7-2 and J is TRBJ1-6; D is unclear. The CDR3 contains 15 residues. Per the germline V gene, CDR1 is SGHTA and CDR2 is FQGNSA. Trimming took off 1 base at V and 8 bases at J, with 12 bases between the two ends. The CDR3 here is CASSLGIGRDSPLHF. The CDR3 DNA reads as TGTGCCAGCAGCTTAGGGATAGGGCGGGATTCACCCCTCCACTTT.

As DNA, the CDR3 is TGTGCCTGGAAGGGACAGGGGGGTTTTGGAGAGCAGTTCTTC. It translates to CAWKGQGGFGEQFF. The chain employs TRBV30 and TRBJ2-1, with 11 bases identical to TRBD1. The germline gives CDR1 GTSNPN, CDR2 SVGIG (reference sequence). The CDR3 has 14 amino acids. After removal of 4 bases from V and 10 bases from J, the junction contained 9 bases not matched to a gene.

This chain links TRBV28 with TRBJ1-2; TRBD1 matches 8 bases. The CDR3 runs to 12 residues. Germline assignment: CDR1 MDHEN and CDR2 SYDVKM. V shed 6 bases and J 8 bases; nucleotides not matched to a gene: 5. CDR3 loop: CASSRTGYGYTF. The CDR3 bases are TGTGCCAGCAGCCGGACAGGGTACGGCTACACCTTC.

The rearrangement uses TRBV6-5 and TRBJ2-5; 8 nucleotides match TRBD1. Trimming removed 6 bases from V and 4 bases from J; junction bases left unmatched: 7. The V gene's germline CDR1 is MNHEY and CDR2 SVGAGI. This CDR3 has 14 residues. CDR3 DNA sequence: TGTGCCAGCAGAACCGGGACAGGTGGAGAGACCCAGTACTTC. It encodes CASRTGTGGETQYF.

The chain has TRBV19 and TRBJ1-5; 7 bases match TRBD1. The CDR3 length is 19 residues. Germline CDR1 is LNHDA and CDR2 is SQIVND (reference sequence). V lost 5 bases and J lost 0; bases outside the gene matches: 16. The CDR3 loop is CASSPRAGTAFFSNQPQHF. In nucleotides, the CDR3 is TGTGCCAGTAGTCCCCGAGCCGGGACAGCCTTTTTTAGCAATCAGCCCCAGCATTTT.

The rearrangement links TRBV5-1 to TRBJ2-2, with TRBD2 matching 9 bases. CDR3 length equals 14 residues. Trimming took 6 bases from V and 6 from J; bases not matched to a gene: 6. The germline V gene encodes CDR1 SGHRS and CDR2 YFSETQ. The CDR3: CASTRVAGAGELFF. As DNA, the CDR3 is TGCGCCAGCACGCGGGTAGCGGGAGCCGGGGAGCTGTTTTTT.

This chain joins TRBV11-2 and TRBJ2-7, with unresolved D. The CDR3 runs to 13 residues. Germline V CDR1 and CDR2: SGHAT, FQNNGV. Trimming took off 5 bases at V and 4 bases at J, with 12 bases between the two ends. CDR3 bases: TGTGCCAGCAGCCAAACTTTGGAGTACGAGCAGTACTTC. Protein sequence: CASSQTLEYEQYF.

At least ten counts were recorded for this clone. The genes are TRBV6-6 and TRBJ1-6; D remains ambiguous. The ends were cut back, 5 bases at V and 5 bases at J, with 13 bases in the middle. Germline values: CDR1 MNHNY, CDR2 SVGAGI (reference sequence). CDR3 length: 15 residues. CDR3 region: CASSRSQVDNSPLHF. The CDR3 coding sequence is TGTGCCAGCAGTCGGTCCCAGGTGGATAATTCACCCCTCCACTTT.

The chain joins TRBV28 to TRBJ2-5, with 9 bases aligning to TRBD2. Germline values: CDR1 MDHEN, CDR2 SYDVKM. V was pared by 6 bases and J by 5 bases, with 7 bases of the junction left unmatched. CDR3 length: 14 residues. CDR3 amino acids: CASSRDGLAETQYF. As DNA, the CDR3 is TGTGCCAGCAGCCGAGACGGACTAGCGGAGACCCAGTACTTC.

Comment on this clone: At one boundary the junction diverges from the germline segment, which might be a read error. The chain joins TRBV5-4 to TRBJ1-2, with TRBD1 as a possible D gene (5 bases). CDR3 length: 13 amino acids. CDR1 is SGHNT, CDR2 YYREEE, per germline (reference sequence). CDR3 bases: TGTGCCAGCAGCTTGTCCCCCCAGGGCCTGGATCACTTC. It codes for CASSLSPQGLDHF. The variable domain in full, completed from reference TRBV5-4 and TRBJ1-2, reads ETGVTQSPTHLIKTRGQQVTLRCSSQSGHNTVSWYQQALGQGPQFIFQYYREEENGRGNFPPRFSGLQFPNYSSELNVNALELDDSALYLCASSLSPQGLDHFGSGTRLTVV.

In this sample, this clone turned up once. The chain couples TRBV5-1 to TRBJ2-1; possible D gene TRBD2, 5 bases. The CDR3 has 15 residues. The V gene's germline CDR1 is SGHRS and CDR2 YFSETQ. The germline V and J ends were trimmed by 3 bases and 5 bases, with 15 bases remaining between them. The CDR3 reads CASSSVAGTHNEQFF. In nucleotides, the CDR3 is TGCGCCAGCAGCTCTGTGGCGGGTACCCACAATGAGCAGTTCTTC.

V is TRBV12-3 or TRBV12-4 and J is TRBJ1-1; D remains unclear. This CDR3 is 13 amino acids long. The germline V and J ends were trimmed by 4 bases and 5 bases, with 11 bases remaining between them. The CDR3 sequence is CASSSTTPTEAFF. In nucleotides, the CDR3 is TGTGCCAGCAGTTCCACAACCCCGACTGAAGCTTTCTTT.

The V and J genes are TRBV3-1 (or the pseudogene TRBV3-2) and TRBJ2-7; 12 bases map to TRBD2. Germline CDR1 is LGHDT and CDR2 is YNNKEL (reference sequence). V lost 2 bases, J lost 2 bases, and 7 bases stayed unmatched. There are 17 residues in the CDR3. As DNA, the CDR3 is TGTGCCAGCAGCCAACCCCTAGCGGGAGGGCTCCCCTACGAGCAGTACTTC. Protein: CASSQPLAGGLPYEQYF.

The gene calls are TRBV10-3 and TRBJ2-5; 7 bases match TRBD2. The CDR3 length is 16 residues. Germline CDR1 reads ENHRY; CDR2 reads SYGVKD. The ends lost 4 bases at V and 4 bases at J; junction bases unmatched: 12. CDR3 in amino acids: CAISGRGRASGETQYF. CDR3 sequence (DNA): TGTGCCATCAGTGGACGGGGGAGGGCTTCAGGAGAGACCCAGTACTTC.

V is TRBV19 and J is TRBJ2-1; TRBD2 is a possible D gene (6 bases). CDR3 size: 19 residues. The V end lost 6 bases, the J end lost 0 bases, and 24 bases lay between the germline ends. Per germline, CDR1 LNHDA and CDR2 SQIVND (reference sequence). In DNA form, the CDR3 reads TGTGCCAGTAGCCAGTATGCGGGGAGAGCGGCGGGCTCCTACAATGAGCAGTTCTTC. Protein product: CASSQYAGRAAGSYNEQFF.

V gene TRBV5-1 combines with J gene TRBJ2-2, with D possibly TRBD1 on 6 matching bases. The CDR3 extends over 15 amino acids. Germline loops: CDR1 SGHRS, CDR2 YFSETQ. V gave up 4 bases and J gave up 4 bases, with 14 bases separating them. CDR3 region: CASSLQTGITGELFF. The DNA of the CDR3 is TGCGCCAGCAGCCTTCAAACAGGGATCACCGGGGAGCTGTTTTTT.

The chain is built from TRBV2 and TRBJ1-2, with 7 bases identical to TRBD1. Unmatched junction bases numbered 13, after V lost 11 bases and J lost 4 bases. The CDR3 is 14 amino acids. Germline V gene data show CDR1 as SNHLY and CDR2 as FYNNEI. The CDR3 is CASRDSPSGYGYTF. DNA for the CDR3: TGTGCCTCCCGGGACAGCCCGTCGGGCTATGGCTACACCTTC.

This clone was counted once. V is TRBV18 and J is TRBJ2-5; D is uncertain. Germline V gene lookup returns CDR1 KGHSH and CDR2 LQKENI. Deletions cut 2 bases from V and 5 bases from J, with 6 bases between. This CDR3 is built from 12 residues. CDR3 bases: TGTGCCAGCTCACCAGAGCCCGAGACCCAGTACTTC. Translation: CASSPEPETQYF.

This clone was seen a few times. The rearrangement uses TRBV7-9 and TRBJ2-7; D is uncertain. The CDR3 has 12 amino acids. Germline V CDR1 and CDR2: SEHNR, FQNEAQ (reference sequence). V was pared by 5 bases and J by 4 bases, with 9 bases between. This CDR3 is CASSRSYYEQYF. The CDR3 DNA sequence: TGTGCCAGCAGCCGGTCCTATTACGAGCAGTACTTC.

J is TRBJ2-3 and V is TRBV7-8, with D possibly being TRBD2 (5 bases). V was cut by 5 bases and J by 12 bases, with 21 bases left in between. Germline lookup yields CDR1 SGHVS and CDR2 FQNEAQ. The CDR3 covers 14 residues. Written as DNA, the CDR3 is TGTGCCAGCAGCCAAGCTCGGACTCGTCAATCTCAGTATTTT. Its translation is CASSQARTRQSQYF.

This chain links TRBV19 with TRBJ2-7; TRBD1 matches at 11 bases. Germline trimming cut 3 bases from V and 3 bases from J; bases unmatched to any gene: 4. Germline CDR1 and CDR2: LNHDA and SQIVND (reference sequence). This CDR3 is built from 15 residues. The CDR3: CASSMAGTGGYEQYF. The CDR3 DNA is TGTGCCAGTAGTATGGCCGGGACAGGGGGCTACGAGCAGTACTTC.

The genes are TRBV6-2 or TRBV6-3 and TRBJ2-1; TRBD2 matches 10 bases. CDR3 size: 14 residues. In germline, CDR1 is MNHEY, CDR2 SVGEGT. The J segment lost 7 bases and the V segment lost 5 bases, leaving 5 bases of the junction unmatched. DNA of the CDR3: TGTGCCAGCAGTGGTCTAGCGGGAGCGAATGAGCAGTTCTTC. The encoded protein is CASSGLAGANEQFF.

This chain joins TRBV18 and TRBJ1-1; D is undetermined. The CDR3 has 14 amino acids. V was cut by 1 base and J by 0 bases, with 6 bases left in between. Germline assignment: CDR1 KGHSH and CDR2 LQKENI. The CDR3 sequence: CASSPRAVNTEAFF. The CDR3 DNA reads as TGTGCCAGCTCACCACGGGCAGTGAACACTGAAGCTTTCTTT.